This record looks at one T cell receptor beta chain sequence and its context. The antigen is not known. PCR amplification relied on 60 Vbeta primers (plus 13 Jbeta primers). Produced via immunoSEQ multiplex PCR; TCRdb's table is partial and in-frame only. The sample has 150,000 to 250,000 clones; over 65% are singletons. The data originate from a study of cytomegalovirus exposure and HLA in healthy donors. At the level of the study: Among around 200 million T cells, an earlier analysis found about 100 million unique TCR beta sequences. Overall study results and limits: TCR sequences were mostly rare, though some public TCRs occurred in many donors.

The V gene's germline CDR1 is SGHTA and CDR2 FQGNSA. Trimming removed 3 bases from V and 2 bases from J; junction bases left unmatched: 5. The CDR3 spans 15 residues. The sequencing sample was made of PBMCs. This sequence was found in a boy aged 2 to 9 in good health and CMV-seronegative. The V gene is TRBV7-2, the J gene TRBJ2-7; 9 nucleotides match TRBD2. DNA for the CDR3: TGTGCCAGCAGCTTGCGCGGGGGGGTTACCTACGAGCAGTACTTC. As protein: CASSLRGGVTYEQYF.